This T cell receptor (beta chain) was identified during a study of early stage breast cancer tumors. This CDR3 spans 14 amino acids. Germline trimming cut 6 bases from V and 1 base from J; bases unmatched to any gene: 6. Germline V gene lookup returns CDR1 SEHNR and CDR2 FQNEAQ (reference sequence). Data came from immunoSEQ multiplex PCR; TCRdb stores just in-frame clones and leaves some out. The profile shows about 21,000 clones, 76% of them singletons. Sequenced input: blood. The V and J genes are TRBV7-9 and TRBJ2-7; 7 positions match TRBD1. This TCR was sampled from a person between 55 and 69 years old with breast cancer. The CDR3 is CASSIQGVSYEQYF. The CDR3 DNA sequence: TGTGCCAGCAGTATTCAGGGGGTTTCCTACGAGCAGTACTTC.